The 5 T cell receptor beta chains given below trace back to one sample, sequenced in a study of T cells in Graves' hyperthyroidism and ophthalmopathy (dated by TCRdb to about 2019). Receptor amplification or capture employed multiplex PCR. TCRdb shows the sequencer as Illumina HiSeq 2000. The TCR beta CDR3 regions were amplified from RNA transcripts. The TCR CDR3 was subjected to a first round of RT-PCR using the HTBI primer set and the Qiagen OneStep RT-PCR kit. TCRdb passed the public sequencing reads through fastp at Q25 and MiXCR, retaining productive beta sequences. Entries are consolidated by CDR3 protein sequence, retaining the most common genes and DNA. This sample gives around 300,000 distinct CDR3 sequences in total; approximately 13% of them show up just once. Approximately 7.9% of the sample lies in the top ten. Specimen: blood. The receptor set was obtained from a woman aged 40-49 years with Graves' hyperthyroidism.

This clonotype was counted ten times or more. The CDR3 loop reads CSARGQAGSYNEQFF. CDR3 sequence (DNA): TGCAGTGCTAGAGGGCAAGCGGGATCCTACAATGAGCAGTTCTTC. The V call is TRBV20-1, the J call TRBJ2-1; TRBD2 aligns across 7 bases. The CDR3 consists of 15 residues. V dropped 1 base and J dropped 1; count of bases not matched to a gene: 4. Germline V gene lookup returns CDR1 DFQATT and CDR2 SNEGSKA (reference sequence).

This clonotype was observed many times. This chain joins TRBV3-1 and TRBJ2-3; D gene ambiguous. V shed 2 bases and J shed 3 bases, with 9 bases lying between them. This CDR3 region has 14 residues. Germline V CDR1 and CDR2: LGHDT, YNNKEL (reference sequence). The CDR3 loop reads CASSQRGATDTQYF. The CDR3 bases are TGTGCCAGCAGCCAAAGAGGCGCTACAGATACGCAGTATTTT.

The chain carries TRBV4-2 and TRBJ2-1, with D perhaps TRBD2 (6 bases). The V end lost 0 bases, the J end lost 0 bases, and 9 bases lay between the germline ends. Per germline, CDR1 LGHNA and CDR2 YNFKEQ. This CDR3 comprises 16 residues. CDR3 in DNA: TGTGCCAGCAGCCAAGAGGGAGGCAGCTCCTACAATGAGCAGTTCTTC. Translated: CASSQEGGSSYNEQFF.

With regard to this clonotype: This sequence may be a read error, since a much larger clone differs from it by one base. The CDR3 DNA is TGTGCCACCAACAGATCTCCAATGGAGACTGAAGCTTTCTTT. This encodes CATNRSPMETEAFF. The chain combines TRBV15 with TRBJ1-1; D not resolved. The CDR3 runs 14 residues. Germline V lookup: CDR1 LNHNV, CDR2 YYDKDF (reference sequence).

This clonotype was detected ten times or more. The chain joins TRBV12-3 or TRBV12-4 to TRBJ1-5; 7 bases align to TRBD1. The J segment lost 0 bases and the V segment lost 5 bases, leaving 10 bases of the junction unmatched. The CDR3 is 17 residues long. CDR3 DNA: TGTGCCAGCAGTCTCCGACAGGGCGGTTATAGCAATCAGCCCCAGCATTTT. Amino acid sequence: CASSLRQGGYSNQPQHF.